The rows below give T cell receptor beta chains drawn from one sample of a study of blood T cell repertoires in COVID-19. Clones were read by immunoSEQ multiplex PCR, and TCRdb kept only the in-frame ones, dropping some. The sample consists of 370,000 or so clones, 87% of them appearing once. The sample was PBMCs or T cells enriched from blood (not recorded which). The origin of the receptors is a man aged 30 to 39 who had recovered from COVID-19. Each CDR3 is given with its conserved first and last residue. D genes are given only for firm matches. A row's size may be missing; if present it is once, few, many or a size class.

NA	TRBV10-3	TRBJ1-2	TRBD1	14	TGTGCCATCACTGACCAGGGGGCACCCTATGGCTACACCTTC	CAITDQGAPYGYTF
NA	TRBV12-3/TRBV12-4	TRBJ1-1	NA	12	TGTGCCAGCAGTCTGGGGGCTGGAGAAGCTTTCTTT	CASSLGAGEAFF
NA	TRBV14	TRBJ2-6	NA	13	TGTGCCAGCAGCCGCCGGGGGGCCAACGTCCTGACTTTC	CASSRRGANVLTF
NA	TRBV4-1	TRBJ2-3	TRBD2	19	TGCGCCAGCAGCCAAGAGACTAGCGGGGGAGGAGTTAGCACAGATACGCAGTATTTT	CASSQETSGGGVSTDTQYF
NA	TRBV7-9	TRBJ2-7	TRBD1	14	TGTGCCAGCAGCTTTCCGGACAGGGCCTACGAGCAGTACTTC	CASSFPDRAYEQYF
once	TRBV5-1	TRBJ1-1	NA	12	TGCGCCAGCAGCTTGGAGGGACGGGGGGCTTTCTTT	CASSLEGRGAFF
NA	TRBV5-4	TRBJ1-1	NA	12	TGTGCCAGCAGCTTGCCGTCCACTGAAGCTTTCTTT	CASSLPSTEAFF
NA	TRBV7-9	TRBJ1-3	TRBD1	17	TGTGCCAGCAGTACAAACCTCGGACAGGCCGATGGAAACACCATATATTTT	CASSTNLGQADGNTIYF
once	TRBV7-9	TRBJ1-5	TRBD1	14	TGTGCCAGCAGCTTGGACAGGGTGGACCAGCCCCAGCATTTT	CASSLDRVDQPQHF
NA	TRBV6-5	TRBJ1-4	TRBD1	14	TGTGCCAGCAGACGGGACAGGGGGCGTGAAAAACTGTTTTTT	CASRRDRGREKLFF